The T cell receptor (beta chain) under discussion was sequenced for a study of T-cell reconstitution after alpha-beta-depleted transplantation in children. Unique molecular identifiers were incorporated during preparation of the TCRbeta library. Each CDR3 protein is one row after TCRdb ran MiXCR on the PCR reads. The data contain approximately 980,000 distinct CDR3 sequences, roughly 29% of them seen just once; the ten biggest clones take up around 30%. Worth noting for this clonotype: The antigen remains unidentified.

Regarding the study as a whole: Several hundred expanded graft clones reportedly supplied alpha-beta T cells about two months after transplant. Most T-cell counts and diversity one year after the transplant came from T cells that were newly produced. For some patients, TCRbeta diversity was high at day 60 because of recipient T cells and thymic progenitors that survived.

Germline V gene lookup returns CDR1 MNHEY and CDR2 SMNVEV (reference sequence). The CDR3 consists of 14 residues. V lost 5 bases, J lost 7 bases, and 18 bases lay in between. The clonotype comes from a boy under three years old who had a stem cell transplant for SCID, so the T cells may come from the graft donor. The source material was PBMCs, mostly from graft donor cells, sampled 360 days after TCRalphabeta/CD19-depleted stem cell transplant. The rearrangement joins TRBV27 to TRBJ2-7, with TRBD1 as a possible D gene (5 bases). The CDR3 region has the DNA TGTGCCAGCAGTCCCTCGTGGGGCAGAGTGGAGCAGTACTTC. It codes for CASSPSWGRVEQYF.